This TCR beta chain was recovered during a study of T cell repertoires in cytomegalovirus infection. In the case of this clonotype: What it binds is not known.

This CDR3 is 15 amino acids long. Trimming stripped 4 bases from V and 0 bases from J, with 10 bases between. Germline loops: CDR1 SGHRS, CDR2 YFSETQ. TCRdb re-called the reads with MiXCR, one entry per CDR3 protein. The sample holds roughly 730,000 distinct CDR3 sequences; around 32% are singletons and the top ten take over 15%. This specimen was cultured PBMCs, taken from culture after CMV antigen stimulation. The receptor's source is a human donor in good health (CMV status not recorded). Some clones in this sample may be carry-over from other donors' samples. V is TRBV5-1 and J is TRBJ1-4; perhaps TRBD1 as D (6 bases). CDR3 protein: CASSVDSATNEKLFF. The DNA of the CDR3 is TGCGCCAGCAGCGTGGACAGTGCAACTAATGAAAAACTGTTTTTT.